This T cell receptor (beta chain) derives from a study of blood T cell repertoires in COVID-19. Across the study: Material from acute and convalescent COVID-19 was sourced from the United States, Italy and Spain. Nucleic acid was either cDNA or gDNA, and it came from T cells, B-cell-depleted T cells, or PBMCs.

Deletions cut 5 bases from V and 7 bases from J, with 20 bases between. From germline, CDR1 is LNHNV and CDR2 YYDKDF (reference sequence). The CDR3 extends over 16 amino acids. Original methodology: Cell counts per sample came from amplifying reference gene primers. Sequenced by immunoSEQ multiplex PCR; TCRdb stores in-frame clones only, minus some. V and J calls and clone size follow that table, whereas D and trimming were derived from the DNA. Among 100,000 to 150,000 clones listed, 70% to 80% were seen once. The sample taken for sequencing was peripheral blood. The chain joins TRBV15 to TRBJ2-2; maybe TRBD2 (7 bases). This receptor was taken from a man in his fifties with acute or convalescent COVID-19. The CDR3 DNA reads as TGTGCCACCAGCCCCCTAGGAGAGGGAGGGGGCGGGGAGCTGTTTTTT. Residues: CATSPLGEGGGGELFF.